This is a list of T cell receptor beta chains from one sample in a study of blood T cells in healthy people across ages. TCRdb reprocessed the 5' RACE reads with MiXCR, giving one entry per CDR3 protein. This sample carries around 1,000,000 distinct CDR3 sequences, 20% to 25% of them seen once, and the ten largest clones take approximately 0.75%. The sample also formed part of further work on T cells of mothers and their children.

Sequencing input: blood. Receptor source: a girl aged 2 to 9 in good health. Both conserved end residues are part of each CDR3. Fields, in order: clone size, D gene, J gene, V gene, CDR3 DNA, CDR3 protein. D genes are given only for firm matches. Size is stated for part of the rows, as once, few or many counts, or as a class when the clone is expanded.

many,-,TRBJ2-7,TRBV7-6,TGTGCCAGCAGCCCGGTTGGGGGGAACTACGAGCAGTACTTC,CASSPVGGNYEQYF
few,-,TRBJ1-5,TRBV28,TGTGCCAGCAGCATACCCCGGGTAGAAAGCAATCAGCCCCAGCATTTT,CASSIPRVESNQPQHF
-,TRBD1,TRBJ1-2,TRBV19,TGTGCCAGTACCCTGACAGGGGGCCGGGGCTACACCTTC,CASTLTGGRGYTF
few,-,TRBJ1-6,TRBV4-1,TGCGCCAGCAGCCAAGCTTCGACAGGCCCCAATTCACCCCTCCACTTT,CASSQASTGPNSPLHF
-,-,TRBJ2-7,TRBV12-3/TRBV12-4,TGTGCCAGCAGTTCAGGGGACATTACCAGAGGGCAGTACTTC,CASSSGDITRGQYF
-,-,TRBJ1-1,TRBV7-2,TGTGCCAGCAGCCCCGTGGGAGGAGGGGCCACTGAAGCTTTCTTT,CASSPVGGGATEAFF
-,TRBD1,TRBJ2-5,TRBV7-3,TGTGCCAGCAGCTTATTCGGGACAGCCGAGGTAGAGACCCAGTACTTC,CASSLFGTAEVETQYF
-,TRBD1,TRBJ1-6,TRBV9,TGTGCCAGCAGCGCGGCTACAGGGGTTGGAGAACTTCGTAATTCACCCCTCCACTTT,CASSAATGVGELRNSPLHF
-,TRBD1,TRBJ2-2,TRBV7-3,TGTGCCAGCAGCTCCACTCCGCGACAGGGCGTCACCGGGGAACTGTTTTTT,CASSSTPRQGVTGELFF
-,-,TRBJ1-2,TRBV7-9,TGTGCCAGCAGCTGGGTCGGAGATGGCTACACCTTC,CASSWVGDGYTF
-,-,TRBJ1-5,TRBV4-1,TGCGCCAGCAGCCAAGGATGGGGTCTAGGCAATCAGCCCCAGCATTTT,CASSQGWGLGNQPQHF
-,-,TRBJ1-1,TRBV18,TGTGCCAGCTCACCAGGGGGCCTCAGTTGGGCTTTCTTT,CASSPGGLSWAFF
-,TRBD1,TRBJ1-1,TRBV9,TGTGCCAGCAGCGTAGTGACAGGGGGCCATGAAGCTTTCTTT,CASSVVTGGHEAFF
-,-,TRBJ1-5,TRBV12-3/TRBV12-4,TGTGCCAGCAGTTTTAATAGCAATCAGCCCCAGCATTTT,CASSFNSNQPQHF
once,-,TRBJ2-7,TRBV29-1,TGCAGCGTCCTGACAGGTACCTACGAGCAGTACTTC,CSVLTGTYEQYF
-,-,TRBJ1-5,TRBV7-9,TGTGCCAGCAGCTCCCTTTCTCAGCCCCAGCATTTT,CASSSLSQPQHF
-,-,TRBJ1-1,TRBV4-2,TGTGCCAGCAGCCAAGATGAATCCCGGACTGAAGCTTTCTTT,CASSQDESRTEAFF
-,TRBD1,TRBJ2-5,TRBV5-6,TGTGCCAGCAGCTTGGATGGACAGGGCGGCGAAGAGACCCAGTACTTC,CASSLDGQGGEETQYF
few,-,TRBJ1-2,TRBV10-2,TGCGCCAGCACCGAAGGACAGTACAAATCCTATGGCTACACCTTC,CASTEGQYKSYGYTF
few,-,TRBJ1-2,TRBV20-1,TGCAGTGGGGCAGGGACCGCGAACTATGGCTACACCTTC,CSGAGTANYGYTF
-,-,TRBJ1-2,TRBV3-1,TGTGCCAGCAGCCAAGGAGGACAGCCCTATGGCTACACCTTC,CASSQGGQPYGYTF
many,-,TRBJ2-4,TRBV7-8,TGTGCCAGCAGCCGAGGAGAGGGAACAGTGAGGTACTTC,CASSRGEGTVRYF
-,-,TRBJ2-3,TRBV29-1,TGCAGCGTGAACAGGGAAAGCACAGATACGCAGTATTTT,CSVNRESTDTQYF
-,TRBD2,TRBJ2-5,TRBV12-3/TRBV12-4,TGTGCCAGCAGAAGGGCGGGAGCGGAGACCCAGTACTTC,CASRRAGAETQYF
few,-,TRBJ2-7,TRBV12-3/TRBV12-4,TGTGCCAGCAGTCCGGGACACCCCTTAACCTACGAGCAGTACTTC,CASSPGHPLTYEQYF
-,-,TRBJ2-2,TRBV20-1,TGCAGTGCTCGGGACGGCGCGAACACCGGGGAGCTGTTTTTT,CSARDGANTGELFF
-,TRBD1,TRBJ1-2,TRBV4-3,TGCGCCAGCAGCCAAAAGTCTCAGGGGGCCTATGGCTACACCTTC,CASSQKSQGAYGYTF
-,-,TRBJ1-1,TRBV27,TGTGCCAGCAGCTTAGGAACCCACAGGCTTGAAGCTTTCTTT,CASSLGTHRLEAFF
few,-,TRBJ1-5,TRBV4-2,TGTGCCAGCAGCCACGGACAGCTCAATCAGCCCCAGCATTTT,CASSHGQLNQPQHF
few,-,TRBJ1-2,TRBV29-1,TGCAGCGTTGTGGCGCGGGGGTTAAACTATGGCTACACCTTC,CSVVARGLNYGYTF
few,-,TRBJ1-1,TRBV29-1,TGCAGCGTGACAGCTTCTAACACTGAAGCTTTCTTT,CSVTASNTEAFF
-,-,TRBJ1-4,TRBV15,TGTGCCACCAGCAGACTCAGCGCAACTAATGAAAAACTGTTTTTT,CATSRLSATNEKLFF
once,TRBD1,TRBJ2-5,TRBV27,TGTGCCAGCAGTTTATGGAGGACAGGTGGTCCCCAAGAGACCCAGTACTTC,CASSLWRTGGPQETQYF
few,-,TRBJ2-7,TRBV4-1,TGCGCCAGCAGCCTTGCCCAGGGGATAGGAGACGAGCAGTACTTC,CASSLAQGIGDEQYF
-,-,TRBJ2-1,TRBV27,TGTGCCAGCAGTTTCGACTCCGGGACCTACAATGAGCAGTTCTTC,CASSFDSGTYNEQFF
few,TRBD1,TRBJ2-5,TRBV5-1,TGCGCCAGCAGGCCTCAGGGACAGGTCCAAGAGACCCAGTACTTC,CASRPQGQVQETQYF
few,-,TRBJ1-5,TRBV28,TGTGCCAGCAGCGTACAGAGGAGCAATCAGCCCCAGCATTTT,CASSVQRSNQPQHF
few,TRBD1,TRBJ1-1,TRBV27,TGTGCCAGCAGCTTTACAGGGGTACAAACTGAAGCTTTCTTT,CASSFTGVQTEAFF
few,-,TRBJ1-1,TRBV29-1,TGCAGCCCGGAGGACAGAAGGAATCGGGACACTGAAGCTTTCTTT,CSPEDRRNRDTEAFF
-,-,TRBJ2-7,TRBV4-3,TGCGCCAGCAGCCAAGAGAAAGAAGGTGGCTACGAGCAGTACTTC,CASSQEKEGGYEQYF
few,TRBD2,TRBJ2-5,TRBV20-1,TGCAGTGCTAGAGCCACTAGCGGGATCGTCGACCAAGAGACCCAGTACTTC,CSARATSGIVDQETQYF
few,TRBD2,TRBJ2-5,TRBV3-1,TGTGCCAGCAGCCAATCATCTAGCGGGGGAGAGACCCAGTACTTC,CASSQSSSGGETQYF
-,TRBD2,TRBJ2-1,TRBV20-1,TGCAGTGCTAGAGATGGGGCGGGAGGACTCTCCTACAATGAGCAGTTCTTC,CSARDGAGGLSYNEQFF
-,-,TRBJ1-3,TRBV12-3/TRBV12-4,TGTGCCAGTGACGTGGGCTCTGGAAACACCATATATTTT,CASDVGSGNTIYF
few,-,TRBJ1-4,TRBV18,TGTGCCAGCTCTCCAGACATGAGGGAGGCTGAAAAACTGTTTTTT,CASSPDMREAEKLFF
-,TRBD2,TRBJ2-7,TRBV6-1,TGTGCCAGCAGGCTGACTAGCGGATACGAGCAGTACTTC,CASRLTSGYEQYF
few,-,TRBJ2-7,TRBV7-8,TGTGCCAGCAGCAACCGGGACAACGCCTACGAGCAGTACTTC,CASSNRDNAYEQYF
-,-,TRBJ2-1,TRBV4-3,TGCGCCAGCAGCCAAGATGCGCGGGGTTCGTACAATGAGCAGTTCTTC,CASSQDARGSYNEQFF
few,-,TRBJ2-1,TRBV4-1,TGCGCCAGCAGCCCACCCGCACTCGAGCAGTTCTTC,CASSPPALEQFF
few,TRBD2,TRBJ2-5,TRBV7-9,TGTGCCAGCAGCTTAAAAGCTAGCGGAAGAGAGACCCAGTACTTC,CASSLKASGRETQYF
-,TRBD1,TRBJ1-1,TRBV29-1,TGCAGCGTTGATGGGACAGCATTGAACACTGAAGCTTTCTTT,CSVDGTALNTEAFF
-,TRBD1,TRBJ2-5,TRBV24-1,TGTGCCACCAGTGACGGGACAGGTTGGGAGACCCAGTACTTC,CATSDGTGWETQYF
-,-,TRBJ1-2,TRBV28,TGTGCCAGCAGTACCACAGAAGATCATGGCTACACCTTC,CASSTTEDHGYTF
few,TRBD1,TRBJ1-2,TRBV7-2,TGTGCCAGCAGCTTAGGAGTGGAGGGACAGGGCTACACCTTC,CASSLGVEGQGYTF